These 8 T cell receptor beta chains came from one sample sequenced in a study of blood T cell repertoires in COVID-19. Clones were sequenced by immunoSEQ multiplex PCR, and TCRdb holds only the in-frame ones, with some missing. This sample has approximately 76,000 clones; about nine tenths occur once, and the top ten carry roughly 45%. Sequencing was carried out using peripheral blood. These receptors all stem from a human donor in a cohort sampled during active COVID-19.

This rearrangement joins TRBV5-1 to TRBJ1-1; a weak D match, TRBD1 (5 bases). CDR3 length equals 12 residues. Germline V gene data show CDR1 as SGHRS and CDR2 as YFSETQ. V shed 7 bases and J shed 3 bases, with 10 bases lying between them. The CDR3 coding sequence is TGCGCCAGCGGCGTCAGGGACACTGAAGCTTTCTTT. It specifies CASGVRDTEAFF.

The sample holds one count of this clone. The CDR3 is CASSSAGLAGLAYEQYF. CDR3 in DNA: TGTGCCAGCAGTTCCGCTGGACTAGCGGGACTCGCCTACGAGCAGTACTTC. This chain connects TRBV28 to TRBJ2-7, with 12 bases lining up with TRBD2. Germline CDR1 is MDHEN and CDR2 is SYDVKM. The CDR3 runs to 17 residues. The ends lost 4 bases at V and 2 bases at J; junction bases unmatched: 9.

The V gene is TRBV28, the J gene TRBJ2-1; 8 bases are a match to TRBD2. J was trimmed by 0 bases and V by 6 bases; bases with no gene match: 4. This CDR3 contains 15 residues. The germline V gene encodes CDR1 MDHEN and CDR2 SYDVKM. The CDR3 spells CASSPSGSSYNEQFF. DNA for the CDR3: TGTGCCAGCAGCCCAAGCGGGAGCTCCTACAATGAGCAGTTCTTC.

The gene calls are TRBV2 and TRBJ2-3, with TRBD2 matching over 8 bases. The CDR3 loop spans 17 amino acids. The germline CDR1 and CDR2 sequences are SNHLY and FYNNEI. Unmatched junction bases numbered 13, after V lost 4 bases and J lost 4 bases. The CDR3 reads CASSGFTSGSGADTQYF. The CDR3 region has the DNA TGTGCCAGCAGTGGGTTTACAAGCGGGAGCGGGGCAGATACGCAGTATTTT.

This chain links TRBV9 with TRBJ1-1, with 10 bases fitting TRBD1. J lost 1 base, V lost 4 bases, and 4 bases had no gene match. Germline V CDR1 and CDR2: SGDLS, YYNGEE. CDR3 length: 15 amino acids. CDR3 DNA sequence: TGTGCCAGCAGCCCCCGGACAGGGGGGAACACTGAAGCTTTCTTT. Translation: CASSPRTGGNTEAFF.

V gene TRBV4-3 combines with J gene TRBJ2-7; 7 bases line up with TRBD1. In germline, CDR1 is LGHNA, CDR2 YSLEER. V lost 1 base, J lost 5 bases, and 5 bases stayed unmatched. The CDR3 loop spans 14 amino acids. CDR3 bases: TGCGCCAGCAGCCAAGGGCTAGGGGGCGACGAGCAGTACTTC. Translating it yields CASSQGLGGDEQYF.

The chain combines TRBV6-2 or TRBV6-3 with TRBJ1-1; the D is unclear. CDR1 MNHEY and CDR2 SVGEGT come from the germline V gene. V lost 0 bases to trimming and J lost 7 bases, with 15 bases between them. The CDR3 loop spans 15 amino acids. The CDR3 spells CASSYSRVLDGEAFF. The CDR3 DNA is TGTGCCAGCAGTTACTCGAGGGTATTAGACGGTGAAGCTTTCTTT.

Here the CDR3 reads CATSSQGANNEKLFF. The CDR3 DNA follows: TGTGCCACCAGCAGTCAGGGGGCGAATAATGAAAAACTGTTTTTT. The V call is TRBV15, the J call TRBJ1-4; 8 bases are shared with TRBD1. Per the germline V gene, CDR1 is LNHNV and CDR2 is YYDKDF (reference sequence). The CDR3 contains 15 residues. J was trimmed by 4 bases and V by 3 bases; bases with no gene match: 4.